The next 18 T cell receptor beta chains were all read from a single sample in a study of T-cell memory formation after mild COVID-19. TCRdb independently ran MiXCR on the 5' RACE reads; one entry per CDR3 protein. The table records almost 550,000 distinct CDR3 sequences, around 20% of them present only once. The source material was PBMCs or a T cell subset sorted from them (not recorded which). Source of these receptors: an adult woman who had mild COVID-19 (a few samples of this study predate the infection). Cell type and time point are not known.

A word on this clonotype: One base away lies a much larger clone, so this may be a sequencing read error. The chain recombines TRBV12-3 or TRBV12-4 with TRBJ2-5, with a tentative D call TRBD1 (5 bases). The CDR3 consists of 14 residues. As DNA, the CDR3 is TGTGACAGTCTTCAGGGTTATGGGGTGGAGACCCAGTACTTC. Encoded protein: CDSLQGYGVETQYF.

This clonotype was detected many times. The V and J genes are TRBV6-5 and TRBJ2-1, with D possibly matching TRBD2 (6 bases). CDR3 length equals 16 residues. Germline V gives CDR1 MNHEY, CDR2 SVGAGI. V shed 2 bases and J shed 6 bases, with 17 bases lying between them. The CDR3 DNA reads as TGTGCCAGCAGTTACGAGGGGACTTCAACCTCCAATGAGCAGTTCTTC. Protein product: CASSYEGTSTSNEQFF.

This clonotype has only a few counts. Germline is not matched at one junction end, which may reflect a read error. J is TRBJ2-5 and V is TRBV7-7; 8 nucleotides match TRBD2. The CDR3 runs to 14 residues. Germline CDR1 and CDR2: SSHAT and FNYEAQ (reference sequence). CDR3 residues: CASSLDTSGETQYF. For the CDR3, the DNA is TGTGCTAGCAGCTTAGACACTAGCGGAGAGACCCAGTACTTC.

Written as DNA, the CDR3 is TGCGCCAGCAGCCAAGGGGGGCTGGACCAAGAGACCCAGTACTTC. Its translation: CASSQGGLDQETQYF. The V and J genes are TRBV4-1 and TRBJ2-5, with D tentatively TRBD1 (6 bases). The CDR3 totals 15 residues. V was pared by 1 base and J by 0 bases, with 9 bases between. Germline CDR1 MGHRA, CDR2 YSYEKL.

The sample holds a few counts of this clonotype. The chain couples TRBV5-1 to TRBJ1-1; 8 bases are a match to TRBD1. This CDR3 has 14 amino acids. With V trimmed by 4 bases and J by 1 base, 3 bases remained unmatched. Germline V lookup: CDR1 SGHRS, CDR2 YFSETQ. The CDR3 nucleotides are TGCGCCAGCAGCGGCGGGACAGGGAACACTGAAGCTTTCTTT. Its protein is CASSGGTGNTEAFF. The full variable domain, with the rest looked up from reference TRBV5-1 and TRBJ1-1, is KAGVTQTPRYLIKTRGQQVTLSCSPISGHRSVSWYQQTPGQGLQFLFEYFSETQRNKGNFPGRFSGRQFSNSRSEMNVSTLELGDSALYLCASSGGTGNTEAFFGQGTRLTVV.

The chain combines TRBV18 with TRBJ1-1; no firm D call. The germline CDR1 and CDR2 sequences are KGHSH and LQKENI. This CDR3 has 15 residues. V lost 3 bases to trimming and J lost 1 base, with 12 bases between them. Here the CDR3 DNA reads TGTGCCAGCTCACCCGTGGTAACAACGAACACTGAAGCTTTCTTT. Amino acid sequence: CASSPVVTTNTEAFF.

This clonotype was counted between two and nine times. J is TRBJ2-7 and V is TRBV29-1; 7 bases fit TRBD1. Germline V gene sequence: CDR1 SQVTM, CDR2 ANQGSEA. J lost 4 bases, V lost 4 bases, and 10 bases had no gene match. This CDR3 is built from 14 residues. Written as DNA, the CDR3 is TGCAGCGTTGTTATCGGTCTACAGGGGTACGAGCAGTACTTC. Translated, it gives CSVVIGLQGYEQYF.

V usage is TRBV30 and J usage is TRBJ2-7; D is unclear. The V end lost 3 bases, the J end lost 3 bases, and 12 bases lay between the germline ends. The CDR3 extends over 13 amino acids. The germline V gene encodes CDR1 GTSNPN and CDR2 SVGIG (reference sequence). CDR3 loop: CAWRRQAGYEQYF. The CDR3 DNA reads TGTGCCTGGAGACGGCAGGCCGGCTACGAGCAGTACTTC.

A few counts support this clonotype. The chain employs TRBV15 and TRBJ1-4; the D gene is possibly TRBD1 (5 bases). CDR3 length: 14 amino acids. The germline V and J ends were trimmed by 5 bases and 3 bases, with 10 bases remaining between them. From germline, CDR1 is LNHNV and CDR2 YYDKDF (reference sequence). The CDR3 spells CATSPGPPNEKLFF. CDR3 DNA sequence: TGTGCCACCAGCCCGGGACCTCCTAATGAAAAACTGTTTTTT.

The rearrangement uses TRBV2 and TRBJ1-1; D might be TRBD1 (5 bases). Trimming pared 1 base from V and 3 bases from J, leaving 6 bases between. CDR1 SNHLY and CDR2 FYNNEI come from the germline V gene. CDR3 length: 13 amino acids. The CDR3 loop reads CASSEEGDTEAFF. The CDR3, as DNA: TGTGCCAGCAGTGAAGAAGGGGACACTGAAGCTTTCTTT.

In its sample, this clonotype was seen a few times. V and J are TRBV25-1 and TRBJ1-2, with D tentatively TRBD1 (6 bases). The CDR3 is 15 amino acids. V lost 1 base and J 4 bases, leaving 13 bases between the germline ends. The germline gives CDR1 MGHDK, CDR2 SYGVNS. CDR3 sequence: CASSESTVGGYGYTF. CDR3 coding DNA: TGTGCCAGCAGTGAATCTACAGTAGGGGGCTATGGCTACACCTTC.

This clonotype was counted at least ten times. The genes are TRBV7-9 and TRBJ2-7; the D gene is possibly TRBD1 (5 bases). The CDR3 consists of 13 residues. Trimming left V 1 base short and J 4 bases short, with 8 bases between. From germline, CDR1 is SEHNR and CDR2 FQNEAQ (reference sequence). The CDR3 DNA reads as TGTGCCAGCAGCTTAGGGGGCCGGTACGAGCAGTACTTC. This codes for CASSLGGRYEQYF.

This clonotype was picked up many times. The CDR3 sequence: CASSLAKNYGYTF. The CDR3 DNA reads as TGTGCCAGCAGCTTGGCGAAGAACTATGGCTACACCTTC. The chain couples TRBV5-4 to TRBJ1-2; no clear D. The CDR3 loop spans 13 amino acids. CDR1 is SGHNT, CDR2 YYREEE, per germline (reference sequence). V lost 0 bases and J 2 bases, leaving 5 bases between the germline ends. Combining the CDR3 with reference TRBV5-4 and TRBJ1-2 gives the whole variable domain ETGVTQSPTHLIKTRGQQVTLRCSSQSGHNTVSWYQQALGQGPQFIFQYYREEENGRGNFPPRFSGLQFPNYSSELNVNALELDDSALYLCASSLAKNYGYTFGSGTRLTVV.

The CDR3 loop reads CASSLTSGGEKLFF. CDR3 DNA: TGTGCCAGCAGCTTAACCTCCGGGGGTGAAAAACTGTTTTTT. This chain links TRBV5-5 with TRBJ1-4, with D perhaps TRBD1 (5 bases). Germline V gene data show CDR1 as SGHKS and CDR2 as YYEKEE (reference sequence). The CDR3 is 14 amino acids. The V and J ends lost 2 bases and 7 bases respectively, with 12 bases between them.

The chain joins TRBV5-1 to TRBJ2-1; D is possibly TRBD1 (5 bases). The CDR3 extends over 14 amino acids. Trimming took 0 bases from V and 7 from J, leaving 11 bases between them. Germline values: CDR1 SGHRS, CDR2 YFSETQ. CDR3 coding DNA: TGCGCCAGCAGCTTGGCCGTAGGGGTGAATGAGCAGTTCTTC. Its translation: CASSLAVGVNEQFF.

The chain links TRBV13 to TRBJ2-3, with 10 bases matching TRBD2. Germline loops: CDR1 PRHDT, CDR2 FYEKMQ (reference sequence). The CDR3 sequence is 15 residues long. Losses at the gene ends were 4 bases for V and 5 bases for J; bases not matched to a gene: 6. The CDR3 DNA reads TGTGCCAGCAGCTCCGCTAGCGGGAGACGAGATACGCAGTATTTT. Its translation: CASSSASGRRDTQYF.

V and J are TRBV4-2 and TRBJ2-7; D possibly corresponds to TRBD1 (6 bases). The germline V gene encodes CDR1 LGHNA and CDR2 YNFKEQ. Between the trimmed V and J ends, which lost 0 bases and 4 bases, there was a span of 13 bases. CDR3 size: 15 residues. The CDR3: CASSQEWTENYEQYF. The CDR3 region has the DNA TGTGCCAGCAGCCAAGAGTGGACAGAGAATTACGAGCAGTACTTC.

This clonotype appeared a few times. The rearrangement links TRBV6-5 to TRBJ2-1, with TRBD2 identical over 7 bases. Germline assignment: CDR1 MNHEY and CDR2 SVGAGI. The CDR3 contains 12 residues. Trimming at V came to 0 bases and at J to 14 bases, leaving 4 bases not matched to a gene. As DNA, the CDR3 is TGTGCCAGCAGTTACTCGGCGGGAGAGGAGTTCTTC. Translated: CASSYSAGEEFF.